This T cell receptor beta chain was identified during a study of T cell responses to AZD1222 COVID-19 vaccine. TCRdb keeps only in-frame clones here, not all; method: immunoSEQ multiplex PCR. The sample includes 150,000 or so clones. Trimming took off 1 base at V and 2 bases at J, with 8 bases between the two ends. This CDR3 region has 14 residues. Per the germline V gene, CDR1 is MNHEY and CDR2 is SMNVEV (reference sequence). As for this clone: The target antigen is unknown.

Study outcomes and limitations: Repertoire sampling occurred only after the peak T cell response. White British people made up most donors, females outnumbered males, and clonal diversity was possibly underestimated.

The sample comprised peripheral blood. The chain links TRBV27 to TRBJ2-5; possible D gene TRBD2, 6 bases. The clonotype was recovered from an adult in good health. CDR3 coding DNA: TGTGCCAGCAGTTTATTTGGGGGGCAAGAGACCCAGTACTTC. This translates into CASSLFGGQETQYF.